This TCR beta chain emerged from a study of blood T cells in healthy people across ages. CDR3 length: 17 residues. Germline assignment: CDR1 LNHNV and CDR2 YYDKDF (reference sequence). The ends were cut back, 3 bases at V and 0 bases at J, with 12 bases in the middle. Alongside a J-beta primer mix, a sample-barcoded 5' primer served in a second PCR lasting about 7 to 12 cycles. TCRdb analysed the 5' RACE reads with MiXCR anew, one entry per CDR3 protein. The sample carries approximately 900,000 distinct CDR3 sequences, 25% to 30% recorded once. Each of the donors had roughly 9.7 milliliters of peripheral blood drawn into EDTA-treated Vacutainer tubes. These data were likewise used in another study, on T cells of mothers and their children. Per that study: Each mother yielded more than 8.5 million TCR beta CDR3 reads. Each child yielded 2.5 million to 3 million reads.

Sequencing input: blood. This chain uses TRBV15 with TRBJ2-6; D is ambiguous. The clonotype comes from a woman in her forties in good health. Here the CDR3 DNA reads TGTGCCACCAGCAGGGGTTACCCGGGCTCTGGGGCCAACGTCCTGACTTTC. This codes for CATSRGYPGSGANVLTF.